Following are 8 T cell receptor beta chains from one sample sequenced in a study of shared clonotypes between healthy human individuals. Sequencing was performed with immunoSEQ multiplex PCR; in TCRdb, only in-frame clones are kept and a portion is missing. The repertoire consists of roughly 1.5 million clones, with about 98% occurring once and the leading ten covering about 0.45%. Material: naive CD4+ T cells sorted from blood. Indicated subset: CD45RA+ positively selected. All receptors come from a man aged 25-45 years in good health.

V and J are TRBV27 and TRBJ2-7, with 9 bases matching TRBD2. The V and J ends lost 1 base and 5 bases, in that order; junction bases with no gene match: 15. Looked up from germline, CDR1 is MNHEY and CDR2 is SMNVEV (reference sequence). The CDR3 contains 18 residues. CDR3 DNA: TGTGCCAGCAGTTTATTTGGAATAGCGGGAGAATCTACCCACGAGCAGTACTTC. Its translation is CASSLFGIAGESTHEQYF.

The rearrangement links TRBV6-5 to TRBJ2-5; tentatively, D is TRBD1 (5 bases). The germline gives CDR1 MNHEY, CDR2 SVGAGI. This CDR3 has 14 residues. Trimming left V 2 bases short and J 9 bases short, with 16 bases between. CDR3 region: CASSYRSDSPAQYF. DNA for the CDR3: TGTGCCAGCAGTTACCGATCCGACAGTCCAGCCCAGTACTTC.

The rearrangement uses TRBV15 and TRBJ1-5; D is unresolved. CDR1 is LNHNV and CDR2 is YYDKDF in the germline V gene (reference sequence). The CDR3 is 18 residues long. V lost 0 bases, J lost 2 bases, and 17 bases lay in between. In nucleotides, the CDR3 is TGTGCCACCAGCAGAGATTCCCCTCTCATCGGGGGCAATCAGCCCCAGCATTTT. Translated, it gives CATSRDSPLIGGNQPQHF.

The rearrangement uses TRBV29-1 and TRBJ2-1; D is unresolved. The CDR3 runs to 12 residues. Germline CDR1 SQVTM, CDR2 ANQGSEA. The V and J ends lost 4 bases and 4 bases respectively, with 8 bases between them. As DNA, the CDR3 is TGCAGCGTTGCTGCAGAATACAATGAGCAGTTCTTC. This sequence encodes CSVAAEYNEQFF.

The CDR3 DNA is TGTGCCAGCATAAGGACAGGGCCGACGTTCTTC. Translation: CASIRTGPTFF. The rearrangement uses TRBV28 and TRBJ2-1, with 8 bases matching TRBD1. The germline V gene has CDR1 MDHEN and CDR2 SYDVKM. Trimming at V came to 7 bases and at J to 15 bases, leaving 8 bases not matched to a gene. This CDR3 is built from 11 residues.

The chain uses TRBV14 and TRBJ2-7, with D unclear. CDR1 and CDR2 (germline): SGHDN, FVKESK. This CDR3 contains 17 residues. The V end lost 1 base, the J end lost 6 bases, and 22 bases lay between the germline ends. CDR3 region: CASSQGFAPTPRVEQYF. The DNA for the CDR3 is TGTGCCAGCAGCCAAGGCTTCGCACCAACCCCACGGGTCGAGCAGTACTTC.

The rearrangement links TRBV7-9 to TRBJ2-7; 8 bases map to TRBD1. CDR3 length equals 14 residues. Germline trimming cut 5 bases from V and 2 bases from J; bases unmatched to any gene: 5. From germline, CDR1 is SEHNR and CDR2 FQNEAQ (reference sequence). The CDR3 region has the DNA TGTGCCAGCAGCCGAGGGACAGGAGCCTACGAGCAGTACTTC. Amino acid sequence: CASSRGTGAYEQYF.

This rearrangement joins TRBV10-3 to TRBJ2-3; D not resolved. V shed 4 bases and J shed 2 bases, with 7 bases lying between them. The germline V gene has CDR1 ENHRY and CDR2 SYGVKD. The CDR3 is 13 residues long. CDR3 nucleotides: TGTGCCATCAGTGTCGGCCACACAGATACGCAGTATTTT. Translation gives CAISVGHTDTQYF.